These 25 T cell receptor beta chains originate from one sample sequenced in a study of blood T cell repertoires in COVID-19. TCRdb's copy holds only in-frame clones and misses some; the assay was immunoSEQ multiplex PCR. The data show approximately 60,000 clones, around 86% seen once. Sequencing was carried out using peripheral blood. These receptors were taken from a woman of 80 years or more with acute or convalescent COVID-19.

J is TRBJ2-3 and V is TRBV30; 7 positions match TRBD2. Germline CDR1 and CDR2: GTSNPN and SVGIG (reference sequence). J lost 1 base, V lost 1 base, and 5 bases had no gene match. The CDR3 length is 15 residues. The CDR3 loop reads CAWSGTSSRTDTQYF. Here the CDR3 DNA reads TGTGCCTGGAGTGGGACTAGTTCCCGCACAGATACGCAGTATTTT.

This chain connects TRBV5-5 to TRBJ2-7; D unresolved. The CDR3 runs 14 residues. Germline values: CDR1 SGHKS, CDR2 YYEKEE (reference sequence). The ends were cut back, 2 bases at V and 2 bases at J, with 11 bases in the middle. In nucleotides, the CDR3 is TGTGCCAGCAGCTTCCTGCGAAATCCCTACGAGCAGTACTTC. As protein: CASSFLRNPYEQYF.

CDR3 sequence reads: CAISESLGHGNSPLHF. The CDR3 DNA sequence: TGTGCCATCAGTGAGTCCTTGGGCCACGGAAATTCACCCCTCCACTTT. V is TRBV10-3 and J is TRBJ1-6; D ambiguous. V lost 0 bases and J 7 bases, leaving 13 bases between the germline ends. Germline loops: CDR1 ENHRY, CDR2 SYGVKD. The CDR3 covers 16 residues.

The chain carries TRBV28 and TRBJ2-7; D gene unclear. This CDR3 spans 10 amino acids. V was pared by 6 bases and J by 7 bases, with 7 bases between. The germline V gene has CDR1 MDHEN and CDR2 SYDVKM. The CDR3 DNA reads TGTGCCAGCAGGGCCGGGGAGCAGTACTTC. Its translation is CASRAGEQYF.

The chain uses TRBV2 and TRBJ2-7; D is perhaps TRBD1 (5 bases). The germline gives CDR1 SNHLY, CDR2 FYNNEI. The CDR3 is made up of 12 amino acids. The V end lost 3 bases, the J end lost 6 bases, and 9 bases lay between the germline ends. The CDR3 here is CASSDWGPEQYF. In nucleotides, the CDR3 is TGTGCCAGCAGTGATTGGGGCCCCGAGCAGTACTTC.

In this sample, this clone turned up a few times. The chain uses TRBV4-2 and TRBJ2-7, with 9 bases lining up with TRBD2. V lost 0 bases, J lost 13 bases, and 13 bases stayed unmatched. CDR1 and CDR2 (germline): LGHNA, YNFKEQ. The CDR3 consists of 15 residues. CDR3 in amino acids: CASSQDVIAGALFYF. Here the CDR3 DNA reads TGTGCCAGCAGCCAAGATGTAATAGCGGGAGCCCTATTTTACTTC.

The V gene is TRBV3-1 (or the pseudogene TRBV3-2), the J gene TRBJ2-2, with 8 bases aligning to TRBD2. The J segment lost 5 bases and the V segment lost 5 bases, leaving 13 bases of the junction unmatched. Germline V gene lookup returns CDR1 LGHDT and CDR2 YNNKEL (reference sequence). The CDR3 is 17 residues long. DNA of the CDR3: TGTGCCAGCAGCAGACAACCCGCGGGACTAGAAACCGGGGAGCTGTTTTTT. Protein sequence: CASSRQPAGLETGELFF.

The chain has TRBV15 and TRBJ2-2, with TRBD1 matching over 8 bases. The CDR3 consists of 15 residues. CDR1 and CDR2 (germline): LNHNV, YYDKDF (reference sequence). V shed 0 bases and J 6 bases; nucleotides not matched to a gene: 3. CDR3 coding DNA: TGTGCCACCAGCAGAGAAGACAGGGGACCCGGGGAGCTGTTTTTT. This sequence encodes CATSREDRGPGELFF. Full variable domain (remainder filled in from reference TRBV15 and TRBJ2-2): DAMVIQNPRYQVTQFGKPVTLSCSQTLNHNVMYWYQQKSSQAPKLLFHYYDKDFNNEADTPDNFQSRRPNTSFCFLDIRSPGLGDTAMYLCATSREDRGPGELFFGEGSRLTVL.

The chain uses TRBV18 and TRBJ2-6; D is unclear. The V gene lost 5 bases and the J gene lost 4 bases, with 12 bases spanning the gap. The germline V gene has CDR1 KGHSH and CDR2 LQKENI. This CDR3 comprises 15 residues. As DNA, the CDR3 is TGTGCCAGCTCAATTCAGACTCTGGGGGCCAACGTCCTGACTTTC. This codes for CASSIQTLGANVLTF.

This clone was recorded once. The V call is TRBV5-6, the J call TRBJ2-3, with 7 bases matching TRBD1. V gave up 0 bases and J gave up 3 bases; unmatched junction bases: 7. Germline V CDR1 and CDR2: SGHDT, YYEEEE. The CDR3 sequence is 16 residues long. CDR3 protein: CASSLAPGQTTDTQYF. CDR3 in DNA: TGTGCCAGCAGCTTGGCACCGGGACAGACGACAGATACGCAGTATTTT.

The chain has TRBV7-9 and TRBJ2-5; 11 nucleotides line up with TRBD2. The J segment lost 5 bases and the V segment lost 5 bases, leaving 7 bases of the junction unmatched. The germline gives CDR1 SEHNR, CDR2 FQNEAQ (reference sequence). The CDR3 covers 15 residues. The CDR3 is CASSPSGGPGETQYF. In nucleotides, the CDR3 is TGTGCCAGCAGCCCTAGCGGGGGGCCGGGGGAGACCCAGTACTTC.

CDR3 loop: CASSSLVTGSGRNEQYF. CDR3 sequence (DNA): TGTGCCAGCAGTTCCCTCGTGACAGGGTCAGGTAGGAACGAGCAGTACTTC. This chain links TRBV27 with TRBJ2-7, with 7 bases fitting TRBD1. Germline V gene data show CDR1 as MNHEY and CDR2 as SMNVEV (reference sequence). The V and J ends lost 4 bases and 5 bases, in that order; junction bases with no gene match: 17. This CDR3 region has 17 residues.

Written as DNA, the CDR3 is TGTGCCAGCAGCTCTTGGGAGAGACTGGAGAACACTGAAGCTTTCTTT. Translation gives CASSSWERLENTEAFF. J is TRBJ1-1 and V is TRBV7-6; no firm D call. The CDR3 is 16 amino acids. Trimming shortened V by 4 bases and J by 1 base, and 16 bases separated the two germline ends. Per the germline V gene, CDR1 is SGHVS and CDR2 is FNYEAQ.

The rearrangement uses TRBV6-1 and TRBJ1-2, with D perhaps TRBD1 (5 bases). The CDR3 runs 13 residues. Trimming removed 2 bases from V and 2 bases from J, with 6 bases in between. In germline, CDR1 is MNHNS, CDR2 SASEGT. CDR3 bases: TGTGCCAGCAGTGAACACAGGAACTATGGCTACACCTTC. This translates into CASSEHRNYGYTF.

This clone was seen a handful of times. V gene TRBV5-6 combines with J gene TRBJ1-1, with D possibly matching TRBD1 (6 bases). Germline-derived CDR1 and CDR2 are SGHDT and YYEEEE. The ends were cut back, 0 bases at V and 4 bases at J, with 10 bases in the middle. CDR3 length equals 14 residues. CDR3 sequence: CASSLAGAGTEAFF. For the CDR3, the DNA is TGTGCCAGCAGCTTGGCAGGGGCGGGCACTGAAGCTTTCTTT.

The chain is built from TRBV10-3 and TRBJ1-5, with a weak D call TRBD1 (5 bases). CDR1 and CDR2 from the germline V gene are ENHRY and SYGVKD. V was pared by 3 bases and J by 4 bases, with 10 bases between. The CDR3 spans 14 residues. The CDR3 nucleotides are TGTGCCATCAGTGACGGGGGTGGGAATCAGCCCCAGCATTTT. This translates into CAISDGGGNQPQHF.

The chain joins TRBV6-6 to TRBJ1-1; 11 positions agree with TRBD1. The germline V gene has CDR1 MNHNY and CDR2 SVGAGI (reference sequence). The V gene end was trimmed by 5 bases and the J gene end by 6 bases; junction bases not matched to a gene: 8. The CDR3 has 15 amino acids. The CDR3 DNA sequence: TGTGCCAGCAGTGACCGGGACAGGGGGGCCCCTGAAGCTTTCTTT. Its protein is CASSDRDRGAPEAFF.

This chain connects TRBV12-5 to TRBJ2-1, with 7 bases that match TRBD1. The germline gives CDR1 LGHNT, CDR2 FRNRAP. CDR3 length: 15 residues. J was trimmed by 8 bases and V by 0 bases; bases with no gene match: 7. The CDR3 reads CASGLVLDRAHEQFF. The CDR3 DNA is TGTGCTAGTGGTTTGGTACTAGACAGGGCCCATGAGCAGTTCTTC. The whole variable domain, remainder taken from reference TRBV12-5 and TRBJ2-1, is DARVTQTPRHKVTEMGQEVTMRCQPILGHNTVFWYRQTMMQGLELLAYFRNRAPLDDSGMPKDRFSAEMPDATLATLKIQPSEPRDSAVYFCASGLVLDRAHEQFFGPGTRLTVL.

This chain links TRBV5-6 with TRBJ1-1, with TRBD1 matching over 10 bases. V was pared by 3 bases and J by 4 bases, with 0 bases of the junction left unmatched. The CDR3 is made up of 13 amino acids. Germline CDR1 SGHDT, CDR2 YYEEEE. CDR3: CASSWDRGTEAFF. The CDR3 DNA reads as TGTGCCAGCAGCTGGGACAGGGGCACTGAAGCTTTCTTT.

This chain connects TRBV7-8 to TRBJ1-2, with 10 bases lining up with TRBD1. The germline V gene encodes CDR1 SGHVS and CDR2 FQNEAQ. There are 14 residues in the CDR3. The V gene end was trimmed by 0 bases and the J gene end by 8 bases; junction bases not matched to a gene: 3. Here the CDR3 DNA reads TGTGCCAGCAGCTTAGCGGGGACAGGGGCCGGCTACACCTTC. Its translation: CASSLAGTGAGYTF.

The chain employs TRBV5-1 and TRBJ2-3, with D tentatively TRBD1 (6 bases). With 9 bases removed from V and 0 bases from J, the gap between germline ends came to 14 bases. The germline V gene encodes CDR1 SGHRS and CDR2 YFSETQ. The CDR3 runs 14 residues. DNA for the CDR3: TGCGCCACCCGACAGGCCTCCAGCACAGATACGCAGTATTTT. Translation: CATRQASSTDTQYF.

The chain combines TRBV9 with TRBJ2-7, with 7 bases identical to TRBD2. This CDR3 comprises 15 residues. With 0 bases clipped from V and 6 bases from J, the junction kept 9 bases outside the gene matches. The germline CDR1 and CDR2 sequences are SGDLS and YYNGEE. CDR3 amino acids: CASSVGVSGTFEQYF. DNA for the CDR3: TGTGCCAGCAGCGTAGGGGTCAGCGGGACTTTCGAGCAGTACTTC.

This sequence joins TRBV13 and TRBJ2-2; 10 bases map to TRBD2. The trim removed 0 bases at V and 4 bases at J, leaving 5 bases unmatched. The CDR3 sequence is 17 residues long. Germline V gene lookup returns CDR1 PRHDT and CDR2 FYEKMQ (reference sequence). Here the CDR3 reads CASSLGLSGGATGELFF. The CDR3 nucleotides are TGTGCCAGCAGCTTAGGCCTGAGCGGGGGGGCCACCGGGGAGCTGTTTTTT.

The chain employs TRBV27 and TRBJ2-2, with a tentative D call TRBD2 (5 bases). Germline assignment: CDR1 MNHEY and CDR2 SMNVEV (reference sequence). The CDR3 extends over 13 amino acids. Trimming removed 6 bases from V and 6 bases from J, with 11 bases in between. CDR3 sequence reads: CASRWVGAGELFF. DNA for the CDR3: TGTGCCAGCAGATGGGTCGGGGCCGGGGAGCTGTTTTTT.

This clone was picked up a small number of times. The rearrangement uses TRBV10-3 and TRBJ1-1; no firm D call. CDR1 is ENHRY, CDR2 SYGVKD, per germline. CDR3 length: 16 amino acids. V dropped 11 bases and J dropped 1 base, with 23 bases sitting between them. The CDR3 loop reads CASTELGPPSNTEAFF. The CDR3 DNA reads as TGTGCCTCGACGGAGCTTGGTCCTCCATCGAACACTGAAGCTTTCTTT.